The present entry profiles one T cell receptor beta chain with its context. This record belongs to a study of blood T cell repertoires in COVID-19. Looking at the study overall: PBMCs, B-cell-depleted T cells, or T cells were the source of the cDNA or gDNA that made up the material.

Authors' processing steps: For nucleated cells, counts were estimated from reference gene primer amplification. Method: immunoSEQ multiplex PCR; TCRdb's copy keeps in-frame clones and lacks some. V and J calls and clone size are given by that table; D and trimming were obtained from the DNA. The sample consists of around 110,000 clones, approximately 84% of them appearing once. Germline assignment: CDR1 MGHRA and CDR2 YSYEKL. This CDR3 spans 16 amino acids. V was cut by 0 bases and J by 0 bases, with 9 bases left in between. This receptor was taken from a man between 70 and 80 years old with active or convalescent COVID-19. The chain carries TRBV4-1 and TRBJ1-3, with D maybe TRBD1 (5 bases). Material: peripheral blood. The CDR3 region is CASSQEAGTSGNTIYF. CDR3 sequence (DNA): TGCGCCAGCAGCCAAGAGGCGGGGACCTCTGGAAACACCATATATTTT.